This TCR beta chain derives from a study of blood T cell repertoires in COVID-19. Study summary: Spain, Italy and the United States supplied samples that represented acute and convalescent COVID-19. Sources were T cells, B-cell-depleted T cells, or PBMCs; the material itself was cDNA or gDNA.

In the study's own analysis: From reference gene primer amplification, estimates of nucleated cell counts were derived. Clones were read by immunoSEQ multiplex PCR, and TCRdb kept only the in-frame ones, dropping some. From that table come the V and J calls and clone size; the DNA was used to work out D and trimming. The table includes 60,000 to 70,000 clones, 70% to 90% detected once. The sequencing sample was made of peripheral blood. The sequence was obtained from a man aged 45 to 65 with active COVID-19.

The CDR3, as DNA: TGTGCCAGCAGCCCCGGACTAGCCGGAAACAATGAGCAGTTCTTC. It specifies CASSPGLAGNNEQFF. The chain is built from TRBV11-3 and TRBJ2-1; 8 bases map to TRBD2. CDR3 size: 15 residues. V dropped 5 bases and J dropped 5; count of bases not matched to a gene: 8. From germline, CDR1 is SGHNT and CDR2 YENEEA.